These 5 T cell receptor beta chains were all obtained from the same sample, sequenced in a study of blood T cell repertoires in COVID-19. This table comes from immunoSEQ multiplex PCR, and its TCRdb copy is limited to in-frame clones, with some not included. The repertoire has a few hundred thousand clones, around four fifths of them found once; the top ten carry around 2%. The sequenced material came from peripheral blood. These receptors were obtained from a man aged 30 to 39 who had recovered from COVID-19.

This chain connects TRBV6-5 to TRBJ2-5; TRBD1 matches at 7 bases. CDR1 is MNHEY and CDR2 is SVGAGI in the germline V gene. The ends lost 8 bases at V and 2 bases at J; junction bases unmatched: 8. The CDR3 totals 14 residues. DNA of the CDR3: TGTGCCAGCGGTCGGGACAGATCTCAAGAGACCCAGTACTTC. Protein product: CASGRDRSQETQYF.

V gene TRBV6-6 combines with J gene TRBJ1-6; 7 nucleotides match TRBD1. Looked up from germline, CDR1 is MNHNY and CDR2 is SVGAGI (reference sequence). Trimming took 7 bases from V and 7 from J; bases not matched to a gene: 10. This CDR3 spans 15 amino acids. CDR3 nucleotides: TGTGCCAGCACGAAGAGACAGGGCGAGAATTCACCCCTCCACTTT. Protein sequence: CASTKRQGENSPLHF.

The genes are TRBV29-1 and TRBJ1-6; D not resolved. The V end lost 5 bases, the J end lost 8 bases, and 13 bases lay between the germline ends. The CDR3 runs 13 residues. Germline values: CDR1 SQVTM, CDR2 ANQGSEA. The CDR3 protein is CSVSLNEDSPLHF. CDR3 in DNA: TGCAGCGTTTCCCTCAATGAGGATTCACCCCTCCACTTT. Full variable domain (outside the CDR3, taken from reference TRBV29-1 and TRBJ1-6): SAVISQKPSRDICQRGTSLTIQCQVDSQVTMMFWYRQQPGQSLTLIATANQGSEATYESGFVIDKFPISRPNLTFSTLTVSNMSPEDSSIYLCSVSLNEDSPLHFGNGTRLTVT.

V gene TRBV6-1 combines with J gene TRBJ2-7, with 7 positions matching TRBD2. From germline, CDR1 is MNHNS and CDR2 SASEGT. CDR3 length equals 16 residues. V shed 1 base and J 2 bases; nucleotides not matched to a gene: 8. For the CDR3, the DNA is TGTGCCAGCAGTGAAGGAGTGCGGGGGTTCCCCTACGAGCAGTACTTC. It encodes CASSEGVRGFPYEQYF.

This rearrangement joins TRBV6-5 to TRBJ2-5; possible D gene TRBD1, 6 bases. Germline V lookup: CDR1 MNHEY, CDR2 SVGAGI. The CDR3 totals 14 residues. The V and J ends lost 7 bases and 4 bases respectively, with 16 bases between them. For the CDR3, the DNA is TGTGCCAGCATGGACAGTGGATCGAGAGAGACCCAGTACTTC. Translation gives CASMDSGSRETQYF.